Shown below are 12 T cell receptor beta chains from a single sample sequenced in a study of technical replicates of blood from several donors. Assay: immunoSEQ multiplex PCR; the TCRdb copy retains only in-frame clones and omits some. This sample has about 90,000 clones; approximately 94% occur once, and the top ten carry around 0.25%. Sequenced sample: T cells isolated from PBMCs. Receptors were obtained from a human donor in good health.

This rearrangement joins TRBV14 to TRBJ1-5; D is perhaps TRBD1 (6 bases). In germline, CDR1 is SGHDN, CDR2 FVKESK. CDR3 length: 13 residues. V was shortened by 4 bases and J by 9 bases, with 13 bases between the two germline ends. CDR3: CASSLGQRGPQHF. CDR3 bases: TGTGCCAGCAGCCTCGGACAGCGCGGGCCCCAGCATTTT.

The chain employs TRBV7-9 and TRBJ1-3; D is perhaps TRBD1 (6 bases). The CDR3 loop spans 16 amino acids. Trimming shortened V by 4 bases and J by 1 base, and 14 bases separated the two germline ends. Per germline, CDR1 SEHNR and CDR2 FQNEAQ (reference sequence). CDR3 loop: CASSSNRATSGNTIYF. The CDR3 bases are TGTGCCAGCAGCTCGAACAGGGCTACGTCTGGAAACACCATATATTTT.

This clone was detected only once. The chain is built from TRBV27 and TRBJ2-7; 7 bases agree with TRBD1. The CDR3 has 14 residues. The germline V gene has CDR1 MNHEY and CDR2 SMNVEV (reference sequence). J lost 0 bases, V lost 4 bases, and 3 bases had no gene match. The CDR3 region is CASSSDRYSYEQYF. In DNA, the CDR3 is TGTGCCAGCAGTTCGGACAGGTACTCCTACGAGCAGTACTTC.

This clone appeared once. The chain combines TRBV9 with TRBJ1-1, with TRBD1 as a possible D gene (5 bases). The V end lost 1 base, the J end lost 8 bases, and 12 bases lay between the germline ends. Germline-derived CDR1 and CDR2 are SGDLS and YYNGEE. The CDR3 runs to 13 residues. The CDR3 here is CASSVSGRGEAFF. CDR3 nucleotides: TGTGCCAGCAGCGTATCCGGGAGGGGAGAAGCTTTCTTT.

CDR3: CASSVSGRVKETQYF. CDR3 bases: TGTGCCAGCAGCGTAAGTGGTCGCGTTAAAGAGACCCAGTACTTC. V and J are TRBV9 and TRBJ2-5; no firm D call. This CDR3 has 15 amino acids. The germline CDR1 and CDR2 sequences are SGDLS and YYNGEE. Deletions cut 1 base from V and 3 bases from J, with 13 bases between.

The rearrangement links TRBV6-1 to TRBJ1-2; D unresolved. The CDR3 contains 12 residues. The germline V gene has CDR1 MNHNS and CDR2 SASEGT. V gave up 2 bases and J gave up 4 bases, with 5 bases separating them. CDR3 amino acids: CASSETTYGYTF. The CDR3 nucleotides are TGTGCCAGCAGTGAAACTACCTATGGCTACACCTTC.

The V call is TRBV18, the J call TRBJ2-3; 7 nucleotides agree with TRBD1. CDR1 is KGHSH, CDR2 LQKENI, per germline. The CDR3 extends over 15 amino acids. J lost 2 bases, V lost 3 bases, and 5 bases had no gene match. The CDR3 coding sequence is TGTGCCAGCTCACCGCCGACAGGGCCCACAGATACGCAGTATTTT. Residues: CASSPPTGPTDTQYF.

The genes are TRBV7-9 and TRBJ1-1, with 7 bases lining up with TRBD1. With V trimmed by 1 base and J by 4 bases, 9 bases remained unmatched. CDR1 and CDR2 (germline): SEHNR, FQNEAQ (reference sequence). The CDR3 covers 16 residues. CDR3 protein: CASSLGTGGIGTEAFF. In DNA form, the CDR3 reads TGTGCCAGCAGCTTAGGGACAGGCGGGATCGGCACTGAAGCTTTCTTT.

The V call is TRBV19, the J call TRBJ2-3; TRBD2 matches 12 bases. CDR1 and CDR2 (germline): LNHDA, SQIVND (reference sequence). After removal of 5 bases from V and 0 bases from J, the junction contained 3 bases not matched to a gene. The CDR3 has 16 residues. CDR3 nucleotide sequence: TGTGCCAGTAGTCCACTAGCGGGGGGCAGCACAGATACGCAGTATTTT. This sequence encodes CASSPLAGGSTDTQYF.

This clone has only one observation. The V gene is TRBV2, the J gene TRBJ2-5; the D gene is possibly TRBD1 (6 bases). V lost 8 bases, J lost 2 bases, and 12 bases lay in between. The CDR3 runs to 13 residues. CDR1 SNHLY and CDR2 FYNNEI come from the germline V gene. The chain's CDR3 is CASGRDTQETQYF. CDR3 nucleotide sequence: TGTGCCAGCGGCCGGGACACTCAAGAGACCCAGTACTTC.

The chain couples TRBV5-6 to TRBJ2-7; TRBD2 is a possible D gene (5 bases). Trimming removed 4 bases at V and 6 bases at J, with 11 bases between. Germline V gene lookup returns CDR1 SGHDT and CDR2 YYEEEE. The CDR3 covers 12 residues. The CDR3 region is CASSLGSREQYF. The CDR3 region has the DNA TGTGCCAGCAGCCTAGGGAGTCGCGAGCAGTACTTC. Full variable domain (remainder filled in from reference TRBV5-6 and TRBJ2-7): DAGVTQSPTHLIKTRGQQVTLRCSPKSGHDTVSWYQQALGQGPQFIFQYYEEEERQRGNFPDRFSGHQFPNYSSELNVNALLLGDSALYLCASSLGSREQYFGPGTRLTVT.

The chain links TRBV19 to TRBJ2-2, with 11 bases identical to TRBD2. This CDR3 is built from 14 residues. J lost 7 bases, V lost 4 bases, and 2 bases had no gene match. CDR1 is LNHDA, CDR2 SQIVND, per germline (reference sequence). The CDR3 loop reads CASSTGLAGGELFF. The CDR3 nucleotides are TGTGCCAGTAGTACCGGACTAGCGGGCGGGGAGCTGTTTTTT. Using reference TRBV19 and TRBJ2-2 for the parts outside the CDR3, the full variable domain is DGGITQSPKYLFRKEGQNVTLSCEQNLNHDAMYWYRQDPGQGLRLIYYSQIVNDFQKGDIAEGYSVSREKKESFPLTVTSAQKNPTAFYLCASSTGLAGGELFFGEGSRLTVL.